The 11 T cell receptor beta chains below were found in one sample sequenced in a study of CD8+ T cells in alopecia areata. Reverse transcription of extracted RNA yielded cDNA, which provided the sequencing template. TCRdb's copy holds only in-frame clones and misses some; the assay was immunoSEQ multiplex PCR. Of about 190,000 clones detected, approximately 57% appear once; the ten largest clones hold just over 1%. Treatment specified: oral pan-JAK inhibitor, 5-10 mg twice daily. Sequences were derived from CD4+ T cells sorted from blood, sampled at week 24, from a patient treated with tofacitinib. The receptor source for this set is a human donor with alopecia areata.

The chain carries TRBV5-1 and TRBJ2-3; 8 bases line up with TRBD1. CDR3 length equals 15 residues. Trimming removed 4 bases from V and 2 bases from J; junction bases left unmatched: 6. CDR1 and CDR2 (germline): SGHRS, YFSETQ. CDR3 in DNA: TGCGCCAGCAGCCCGGGACAGGCCCTCACAGATACGCAGTATTTT. Translated, it gives CASSPGQALTDTQYF. Variable domain in full (rest from reference TRBV5-1 and TRBJ2-3): KAGVTQTPRYLIKTRGQQVTLSCSPISGHRSVSWYQQTPGQGLQFLFEYFSETQRNKGNFPGRFSGRQFSNSRSEMNVSTLELGDSALYLCASSPGQALTDTQYFGPGTRLTVL.

This clone was observed once. The chain couples TRBV4-1 to TRBJ1-2; D gene ambiguous. Trimming cost V 3 bases and J 8 bases, with 7 bases left between them. Germline assignment: CDR1 MGHRA and CDR2 YSYEKL. The CDR3 contains 11 residues. The DNA of the CDR3 is TGCGCCAGCAGCCAGGGCCACGGCTACACCTTC. Translated, it gives CASSQGHGYTF.

Worth noting for this clone: The sample holds other DNA sequences that translate to the same CDR3. The chain couples TRBV30 to TRBJ1-1; no definite D call. V was cut by 2 bases and J by 5 bases, with 3 bases left in between. This CDR3 is built from 10 residues. CDR1 is GTSNPN and CDR2 is SVGIG in the germline V gene (reference sequence). The CDR3 DNA is TGTGCCTGGAGTCGAACTGAAGCTTTCTTT. Translation gives CAWSRTEAFF.

The rearrangement links TRBV6-5 to TRBJ1-2, with a tentative D call TRBD1 (5 bases). The V end was cut by 2 bases, the J end by 7 bases, with 17 bases between. Germline loops: CDR1 MNHEY, CDR2 SVGAGI. The CDR3 runs 15 residues. The CDR3 DNA follows: TGTGCCAGCAGTTACCTTAGGGACCGCCCGGGTGGCTACACCTTC. This translates into CASSYLRDRPGGYTF.

The chain employs TRBV5-1 and TRBJ2-3, with D possibly being TRBD1 or TRBD2 (5 bases each). The CDR3 consists of 15 residues. CDR1 and CDR2 from the germline V gene are SGHRS and YFSETQ. V was clipped by 4 bases and J by 2 bases, with 14 bases between them. The CDR3 coding sequence is TGCGCCAGCAGCCCAAACGGGGCTATCACAGATACGCAGTATTTT. Amino acids: CASSPNGAITDTQYF. The full variable domain, in which reference TRBV5-1 and TRBJ2-3 provide the parts outside the CDR3, is KAGVTQTPRYLIKTRGQQVTLSCSPISGHRSVSWYQQTPGQGLQFLFEYFSETQRNKGNFPGRFSGRQFSNSRSEMNVSTLELGDSALYLCASSPNGAITDTQYFGPGTRLTVL.

The table lists this clone with a few counts. This chain joins TRBV18 and TRBJ2-3; 9 bases fit TRBD2. From germline, CDR1 is KGHSH and CDR2 LQKENI. V shed 0 bases and J 6 bases; nucleotides not matched to a gene: 4. The CDR3 loop spans 15 amino acids. The CDR3 sequence: CASSPPGLARDTQYF. In DNA, the CDR3 is TGTGCCAGCTCACCACCGGGACTAGCCAGGGATACGCAGTATTTT.

This clone was seen only a few times. The V gene is TRBV29-1, the J gene TRBJ1-4; 8 bases line up with TRBD1. Germline V lookup: CDR1 SQVTM, CDR2 ANQGSEA. After removal of 3 bases from V and 7 bases from J, the junction contained 4 bases not matched to a gene. The CDR3 spans 13 residues. CDR3 nucleotides: TGCAGCGTTGATGCAGGGGGCCCTGAAAAACTGTTTTTT. It specifies CSVDAGGPEKLFF.

This clone turned up a few times. The rearrangement uses TRBV29-1 and TRBJ2-7, with 9 bases aligning to TRBD1. Germline values: CDR1 SQVTM, CDR2 ANQGSEA. CDR3 length: 14 residues. Germline trimming cut 3 bases from V and 1 base from J; bases unmatched to any gene: 4. Here the CDR3 DNA reads TGCAGCGTTGATACAGGGGGCGGTTCCTACGAGCAGTACTTC. It encodes CSVDTGGGSYEQYF.

This sequence joins TRBV2 and TRBJ2-5; D gene uncertain. V was cut by 7 bases and J by 2 bases, with 5 bases left in between. CDR3 length equals 11 residues. Germline assignment: CDR1 SNHLY and CDR2 FYNNEI. The CDR3 nucleotides are TGTGCCAGCACTACACAAGAGACCCAGTACTTC. Amino acids: CASTTQETQYF.

V gene TRBV30 combines with J gene TRBJ2-7; D not resolved. Trimming removed 1 base from V and 3 bases from J, with 10 bases in between. In germline, CDR1 is GTSNPN, CDR2 SVGIG (reference sequence). The CDR3 spans 13 residues. Here the CDR3 reads CAWSAGPDYEQYF. The CDR3 DNA sequence: TGTGCCTGGAGTGCAGGCCCCGACTACGAGCAGTACTTC.

The J gene is TRBJ1-4, the V gene TRBV29-1; D ambiguous. Trimming took 7 bases from V and 8 from J, leaving 17 bases between them. The V gene's germline CDR1 is SQVTM and CDR2 ANQGSEA. The CDR3 sequence is 13 residues long. The CDR3 spells CSARGMFAEKLFF. DNA of the CDR3: TGCAGCGCTCGGGGTATGTTCGCGGAAAAACTGTTTTTT.